This is a list of T cell receptor beta chains from one sample in a study of cytomegalovirus exposure and HLA in healthy donors. Sequencing used immunoSEQ multiplex PCR; TCRdb keeps in-frame clones, though not all of them. Found here are 130,000 or so clones, just under 80% of them singletons; the top ten hold about 1.5%. The sequenced material came from PBMCs. These receptors came from a woman aged 18 to 35 in good health and CMV-seronegative. CDR3s include the opening cysteine and the closing phenylalanine or tryptophan. D genes are given only for firm matches.

CDR3aa: CASRARQIYNEQFF
d_gene: -
j_gene: TRBJ2-1
v_gene: TRBV6-6

CDR3aa: CASSSAGRVYEQYF
d_gene: -
j_gene: TRBJ2-7
v_gene: TRBV5-6

CDR3aa: CAIRGVNYEQYF
d_gene: TRBD2
j_gene: TRBJ2-7
v_gene: TRBV10-3

CDR3aa: CASSLDLSDEQFF
d_gene: -
j_gene: TRBJ2-1
v_gene: TRBV11-3

CDR3aa: CSVEVEGQYF
d_gene: -
j_gene: TRBJ2-7
v_gene: TRBV29-1

CDR3aa: CASGLVRFITGDYGYTF
d_gene: TRBD1
j_gene: TRBJ1-2
v_gene: TRBV12-5

CDR3aa: CSAQRELETQYF
d_gene: TRBD2
j_gene: TRBJ2-5
v_gene: TRBV29-1

CDR3aa: CASSLEFRVGEQYF
d_gene: -
j_gene: TRBJ2-7
v_gene: TRBV11-2

CDR3aa: CASSPRDLYVGEQYF
d_gene: -
j_gene: TRBJ2-7
v_gene: TRBV9

CDR3aa: CASSAGQRFDEKLFF
d_gene: TRBD1
j_gene: TRBJ1-4
v_gene: TRBV2

CDR3aa: CASSVGGTSGRFEQFF
d_gene: TRBD2
j_gene: TRBJ2-1
v_gene: TRBV9

CDR3aa: CASSLAPSGGAPYEQYF
d_gene: TRBD2
j_gene: TRBJ2-7
v_gene: TRBV5-1

CDR3aa: CASSLGQGKGSGNTIYF
d_gene: TRBD1
j_gene: TRBJ1-3
v_gene: TRBV5-1

CDR3aa: CASSEWVGQGETQYF
d_gene: TRBD1
j_gene: TRBJ2-5
v_gene: TRBV6-1

CDR3aa: CASSYDRASSGNTIYF
d_gene: TRBD1
j_gene: TRBJ1-3
v_gene: TRBV6-6

CDR3aa: CASSLLTGENTEAFF
d_gene: TRBD1
j_gene: TRBJ1-1
v_gene: TRBV11-2

CDR3aa: CASSFVGGQAGELFF
d_gene: TRBD2
j_gene: TRBJ2-2
v_gene: TRBV28

CDR3aa: CASSVEGLAGETQYF
d_gene: TRBD2
j_gene: TRBJ2-5
v_gene: TRBV9

CDR3aa: CASSQGGETQYF
d_gene: -
j_gene: TRBJ2-5
v_gene: TRBV2

CDR3aa: CASSRQTGVRQPQHF
d_gene: TRBD1
j_gene: TRBJ1-5
v_gene: TRBV4-1

CDR3aa: CASSLVRGYGTEAFF
d_gene: -
j_gene: TRBJ1-1
v_gene: TRBV7-9

CDR3aa: CASTKQGSDQPQHF
d_gene: TRBD1
j_gene: TRBJ1-5
v_gene: TRBV19

CDR3aa: CASGLEAGYEAFF
d_gene: -
j_gene: TRBJ1-1
v_gene: TRBV12-5

CDR3aa: CSVGRTGGYGYTF
d_gene: TRBD1
j_gene: TRBJ1-2
v_gene: TRBV29-1

CDR3aa: CASSLDWIRNEQYF
d_gene: -
j_gene: TRBJ2-7
v_gene: TRBV6-5

CDR3aa: CAYQDRGYEQYF
d_gene: TRBD1
j_gene: TRBJ2-7
v_gene: TRBV30

CDR3aa: CAWGGTGAYEQYF
d_gene: TRBD1
j_gene: TRBJ2-7
v_gene: TRBV30

CDR3aa: CASSLDGYTGELFF
d_gene: -
j_gene: TRBJ2-2
v_gene: TRBV5-1

CDR3aa: CASRDRLHSYEQYF
d_gene: -
j_gene: TRBJ2-7
v_gene: TRBV2

CDR3aa: CAWSVTGGKLFF
d_gene: -
j_gene: TRBJ1-4
v_gene: TRBV30

CDR3aa: CASSPGLNTDTQYF
d_gene: -
j_gene: TRBJ2-3
v_gene: TRBV5-4

CDR3aa: CASRGSRNNEQFF
d_gene: -
j_gene: TRBJ2-1
v_gene: TRBV6-6

CDR3aa: CAWNSAFF
d_gene: -
j_gene: TRBJ1-1
v_gene: TRBV30

CDR3aa: CASREGGTGVGQYF
d_gene: TRBD1
j_gene: TRBJ2-5
v_gene: TRBV2